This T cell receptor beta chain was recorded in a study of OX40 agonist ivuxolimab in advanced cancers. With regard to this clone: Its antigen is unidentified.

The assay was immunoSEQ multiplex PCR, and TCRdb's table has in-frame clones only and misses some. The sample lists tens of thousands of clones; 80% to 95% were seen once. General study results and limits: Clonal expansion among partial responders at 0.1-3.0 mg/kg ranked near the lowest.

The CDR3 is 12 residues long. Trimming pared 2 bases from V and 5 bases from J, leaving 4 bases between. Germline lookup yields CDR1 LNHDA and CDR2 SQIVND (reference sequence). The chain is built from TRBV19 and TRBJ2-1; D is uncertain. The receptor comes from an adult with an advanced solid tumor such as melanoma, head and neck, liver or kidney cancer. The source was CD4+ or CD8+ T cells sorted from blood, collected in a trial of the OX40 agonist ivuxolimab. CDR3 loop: CASSILDNEQFF. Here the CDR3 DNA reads TGTGCCAGTAGTATACTTGACAATGAGCAGTTCTTC.